This T cell receptor beta chain was observed in a study of blood T cell repertoires in COVID-19. The count of this clone is one. This CDR3 is also generated by other DNA sequences in the sample. Authors' methods: Reference gene primer amplification gave estimated nucleated cell counts. The protocol was immunoSEQ multiplex PCR, while the TCRdb copy is restricted to in-frame clones and leaves out a portion. For V, J and clone size, that table is used; D and trimming come from the DNA. This sample carries hundreds of thousands of clones, 70% to 90% of them seen once, and the ten largest clones take 1.4%. Germline-derived CDR1 and CDR2 are SGHRS and YFSETQ. This CDR3 has 13 residues. V lost 4 bases to trimming and J lost 4 bases; unmatched junction nucleotides: 4.

The sequence was collected from a woman under 40 with active or convalescent COVID-19. V gene TRBV5-1 combines with J gene TRBJ2-7; 8 positions match TRBD1. Sequenced input: peripheral blood. CDR3 in amino acids: CASSAGQGYEQYF. The CDR3 region has the DNA TGCGCCAGCAGCGCAGGACAGGGTTACGAGCAGTACTTC.